This is a list of T cell receptor beta chains from one sample in a study of blood T cell repertoires in COVID-19. TCRdb keeps only in-frame clones here, not all; method: immunoSEQ multiplex PCR. The sample includes 190,000 or so clones, around four fifths of them seen just once. Material: peripheral blood. The receptors were sampled from a man in his fifties or sixties with COVID-19, enrolled during active disease. Both conserved end residues are part of each CDR3. A D gene is named only where the DNA matches it firmly. Part of the rows lack a size; the others show once, few, many or a class for expanded clones.

V gene	clone size	J gene	D gene	CDR3 DNA	CDR3 protein
TRBV18	.	TRBJ2-2	.	TGTGCCAGCTCACCCCCGACAGGAGAACAGAAAAACACCGGGGAGCTGTTTTTT	CASSPPTGEQKNTGELFF
TRBV18	.	TRBJ2-3	TRBD2	TGTGCCAGCTCACAAGGACTAGCCTCAGATACGCAGTATTTT	CASSQGLASDTQYF
TRBV5-4	.	TRBJ1-3	TRBD1	TGTGCCAGCAGCCCCGGGACAGTTTCTGGAAACACCATATATTTT	CASSPGTVSGNTIYF
TRBV7-6	.	TRBJ1-1	TRBD1	TGTGCCAGCAGCCCTCGGACAGGCGGGAACACTGAAGCTTTCTTT	CASSPRTGGNTEAFF
TRBV20-1	.	TRBJ1-3	.	TGCAGTGCTAGAGATGAGGGCCTATATTTT	CSARDEGLYF
TRBV4-1	few	TRBJ1-1	.	TGCGCCAGCAGCCACTCGACAGGTGGGGCTTTCTTT	CASSHSTGGAFF
TRBV30	.	TRBJ2-1	.	TGTGCCTGGAGAAAGGGAGGCTCCTACAATGAGCAGTTCTTC	CAWRKGGSYNEQFF
TRBV5-1	.	TRBJ2-3	TRBD2	TGCGCCAGCAGTTACCCCACTAGCGCGCTCAGCACAGATACGCAGTATTTT	CASSYPTSALSTDTQYF
TRBV27	.	TRBJ2-7	.	TGTGCCAGCAGTTCACTAGCCCTCCGGTGGGAGCAGTACTTC	CASSSLALRWEQYF
TRBV3-1/TRBV3-2	.	TRBJ1-3	.	TGTGCCAGCAGCCAAGAATACGGGGGGCAGTTTGGAAACACCATATATTTT	CASSQEYGGQFGNTIYF
TRBV5-4	.	TRBJ2-1	.	TGTGCCAGCAGCCGAGAGGTCAACCCATACAATGAGCAGTTCTTC	CASSREVNPYNEQFF
TRBV18	.	TRBJ2-3	.	TGTGCCAGCTCACTCGTCGAAGGGGTGAAGAGCACAGATACGCAGTATTTT	CASSLVEGVKSTDTQYF
TRBV5-1	.	TRBJ2-7	TRBD1	TGCGCCAGCAGCTTTACAGGGGAAAGGCACGAGCAGTACTTC	CASSFTGERHEQYF
TRBV7-3	.	TRBJ2-2	.	TGTGCCAGCAGCCCTCAGGACACCGGGGAGCTGTTTTTT	CASSPQDTGELFF
TRBV13	.	TRBJ1-2	TRBD1	TGTGCCAGCAGCTTAATCTACAGGGGGGATGGCTACACCTTC	CASSLIYRGDGYTF
TRBV2	.	TRBJ2-5	.	TGTGCCAGCAGGCCGATGGCTAGCCTGGTGTCCCAGTACTTC	CASRPMASLVSQYF
TRBV2	.	TRBJ2-3	TRBD2	TGTGCCAGCAGCCAGACTAGCCCAGATACGCAGTATTTT	CASSQTSPDTQYF
TRBV6-5	.	TRBJ1-3	.	TGTGCCACTTTCCGGAGTGGAAACACCATATATTTT	CATFRSGNTIYF
TRBV5-4	few	TRBJ2-5	TRBD1	TGTGCCAGCAGCTTGGGGGCAGGGGGCGGAGAGACCCAGTACTTC	CASSLGAGGGETQYF
TRBV4-1	.	TRBJ1-1	.	TGCGCCAGCAGCCAAGATCTTAAGATCATCGGAGCTTTCTTT	CASSQDLKIIGAFF
TRBV2	once	TRBJ2-3	.	TGTGCCAGCAGTCTAGGAGCAGATACGCAGTATTTT	CASSLGADTQYF
TRBV29-1	.	TRBJ1-2	.	TGCAGCGTTGTGGAGGCCGGCGGCTACACCTTC	CSVVEAGGYTF
TRBV5-6	.	TRBJ1-2	.	TGTGCCAGCAGCTTAAGACTTTACCATGGCTACACCTTC	CASSLRLYHGYTF
TRBV5-1	.	TRBJ2-3	.	TGCGCCAGCAGCTTCCGGGACACAGATACGCAGTATTTT	CASSFRDTDTQYF
TRBV10-3	.	TRBJ2-1	TRBD1	TGTGCCATCAGTGAGGGGGGACAGGGAGGGAATGAGCAGTTCTTC	CAISEGGQGGNEQFF
TRBV7-9	.	TRBJ2-1	TRBD2	TGTGCCAGCAGGAATCCGGGACTAGCGTACAATGAGCAGTTCTTC	CASRNPGLAYNEQFF
TRBV30	.	TRBJ1-2	.	TGTGCCTGGAGTGTACCGGGCTATGGCTACACCTTC	CAWSVPGYGYTF
TRBV19	.	TRBJ1-2	.	TGTGCCAGTAGTATAGCTCGGACAGCGACCTATGGCTACACCTTC	CASSIARTATYGYTF
TRBV9	.	TRBJ2-1	TRBD2	TGTGCCAGCAGCGTAGCTCCGGGGAGGGGTGACAATGAGCAGTTCTTC	CASSVAPGRGDNEQFF
TRBV28	.	TRBJ2-7	.	TGTGCCAGCAGTCCTCCGGGACACCTAATGGGCGAGCAGTACTTC	CASSPPGHLMGEQYF
TRBV2	.	TRBJ2-5	TRBD1	TGTGCCAGCAGTGAACAGGGGGTGTGGGAGACCCAGTACTTC	CASSEQGVWETQYF
TRBV20-1	.	TRBJ1-5	.	TGCAGTGCTAGTCCGCCCGTTGGCAGCAATCAGCCCCAGCATTTT	CSASPPVGSNQPQHF
TRBV9	.	TRBJ1-3	.	TGTGCCAGCAGCGCCGACAGGAGCTCTGGAAACACCATATATTTT	CASSADRSSGNTIYF
TRBV2	once	TRBJ1-1	.	TGTGCCAGCAGTCCTACTGAGGGTCAGAACACTGAAGCTTTCTTT	CASSPTEGQNTEAFF
TRBV10-2	.	TRBJ2-7	.	TGCGCCAGCAGACTACTATCGGGCTCCTACGAGCAGTACTTC	CASRLLSGSYEQYF
TRBV5-8	few	TRBJ2-7	.	TGTGCCAGCAGCCCGGTAAGGGGTCTGAACGAGCAGTACTTC	CASSPVRGLNEQYF
TRBV5-1	.	TRBJ1-1	.	TGCGCCAGCAGCCTCCGGGCCAAGGAGGGGAACACTGAAGCTTTCTTT	CASSLRAKEGNTEAFF
TRBV7-2	once	TRBJ2-5	.	TGTGCCAGCAGCTTCAGGTTCCAAGAGACCCAGTACTTC	CASSFRFQETQYF
TRBV5-1	.	TRBJ1-1	.	TGCGCCAGCAGTTGGAGGGACAACACTGAAGCTTTCTTT	CASSWRDNTEAFF
TRBV9	.	TRBJ2-6	.	TGTGCCAGCAGCGTAGGAGTTGCTGGGGCCAACGTCCTGACTTTC	CASSVGVAGANVLTF
TRBV6-5	.	TRBJ1-1	.	TGTGCCAGCAGTTGGTACGAGGGAGGGACTGAAGCTTTCTTT	CASSWYEGGTEAFF
TRBV7-2	.	TRBJ2-3	.	TGTGCCAGCAGCCCCTTTTCTTTGGGGGCGACAGATACGCAGTATTTT	CASSPFSLGATDTQYF
TRBV27	once	TRBJ2-7	TRBD1	TGTGCCAGCAGCCTCCGCCGGGACAGGGCCTACGAGCAGTACTTC	CASSLRRDRAYEQYF
TRBV7-9	.	TRBJ1-2	TRBD1	TGTGCCAGCAGCGTGGCAGGGGGGACCTATGGCTACACCTTC	CASSVAGGTYGYTF
TRBV12-3/TRBV12-4	.	TRBJ1-1	.	TGTGCCAGCAGTCCGGACTTGAACACTGAAGCTTTCTTT	CASSPDLNTEAFF
TRBV14	few	TRBJ1-2	.	TGTGCCAGCAGCCGCAGAGGGAACTATGGCTACACCTTC	CASSRRGNYGYTF
TRBV6-5	.	TRBJ1-1	TRBD1	TGTGCCAGCAGTTACTCGTACAGGGGCACTGAAGCTTTCTTT	CASSYSYRGTEAFF
TRBV9	.	TRBJ2-5	.	TGTGCCAGCAGCGTAGGACAAGTCCTATGGGAGACCCAGTACTTC	CASSVGQVLWETQYF
TRBV18	.	TRBJ1-1	.	TGTGCCAGCTCACCACCTGGCGGTTACGGCACTGAAGCTTTCTTT	CASSPPGGYGTEAFF
TRBV5-6	.	TRBJ1-1	.	TGTGCCAGCAGCCCTAAGGGACTCATGAACACTGAAGCTTTCTTT	CASSPKGLMNTEAFF
TRBV6-5	.	TRBJ2-1	.	TGTGCCAGCAGAGCAAATAATGAGCAGTTCTTC	CASRANNEQFF